This passage covers 18 T cell receptor beta chains from one sample sequenced in a study of beta chain features in type 1 diabetes. Isolated RNA was reverse transcribed in full, so expressed TCRB transcripts were sequenced. Clones were read by immunoSEQ multiplex PCR, and TCRdb kept only the in-frame ones, dropping some. Here the sample spans a few hundred thousand clones, roughly 12% being singletons. The sequencing sample was made of naive CD4+ T cells from blood. The receptors were sampled from a young man in good health.

A few counts support this clone. V gene TRBV28 combines with J gene TRBJ1-2; a weak D match, TRBD1 (5 bases). Germline-derived CDR1 and CDR2 are MDHEN and SYDVKM. Trimming shortened V by 6 bases and J by 4 bases, and 18 bases separated the two germline ends. The CDR3 extends over 15 amino acids. This CDR3 reads CASRARVLVGYGYTF. As DNA, the CDR3 is TGTGCCAGCAGGGCCAGGGTATTGGTGGGCTATGGCTACACCTTC.

The chain couples TRBV4-3 to TRBJ1-2; 7 bases fit TRBD1. There are 17 residues in the CDR3. Germline V gene sequence: CDR1 LGHNA, CDR2 YSLEER. J lost 6 bases, V lost 5 bases, and 18 bases had no gene match. The DNA for the CDR3 is TGCGCCAGCAGCTCTCGACAGGGAGGAGTAGGATTAAATGGCTACACCTTC. This sequence encodes CASSSRQGGVGLNGYTF.

The gene calls are TRBV28 and TRBJ2-6, with 11 bases identical to TRBD1. CDR1 and CDR2 (germline): MDHEN, SYDVKM. J gave up 2 bases and V 6 bases, and 0 bases lay outside the gene matches. The CDR3 spans 15 residues. The CDR3 DNA reads as TGTGCCAGCAGGGGACAGGGGGCTGGGGCCAACGTCCTGACTTTC. Protein product: CASRGQGAGANVLTF.

This clone occurred a few times. The chain joins TRBV29-1 to TRBJ1-3, with TRBD1 as a possible D gene (5 bases). The V and J ends lost 4 bases and 0 bases respectively, with 10 bases between them. From germline, CDR1 is SQVTM and CDR2 ANQGSEA. The CDR3 totals 14 residues. The CDR3 DNA is TGCAGCGTTGCGGGGGTGCTCTCTGGAAACACCATATATTTT. Amino acid sequence: CSVAGVLSGNTIYF.

Notes on this clone: This CDR3 is also generated by other DNA sequences in the sample. This sequence joins TRBV28 and TRBJ2-3, with no clear D. Trimming removed 3 bases at V and 6 bases at J, with 4 bases between. The CDR3 is 11 amino acids. The V gene's germline CDR1 is MDHEN and CDR2 SYDVKM. In nucleotides, the CDR3 is TGTGCCAGCAGTTTCGAGGATACGCAGTATTTT. Translating gives CASSFEDTQYF.

This clone came up a few times. This rearrangement joins TRBV28 to TRBJ2-7, with 9 bases matching TRBD2. From germline, CDR1 is MDHEN and CDR2 SYDVKM. V lost 9 bases, J lost 1 base, and 10 bases stayed unmatched. This CDR3 is built from 15 residues. CDR3 DNA: TGTGCCAGTCTGTTTAGCGGGAGCCAGTCCTACGAGCAGTACTTC. Its translation: CASLFSGSQSYEQYF. The variable domain in full, completed from reference TRBV28 and TRBJ2-7, reads DVKVTQSSRYLVKRTGEKVFLECVQDMDHENMFWYRQDPGLGLRLIYFSYDVKMKEKGDIPEGYSVSREKKERFSLILESASTNQTSMYLCASLFSGSQSYEQYFGPGTRLTVT.

This clone was counted a few times. A junction end diverges from the germline sequence, so it may reflect a read error. This sequence joins TRBV28 and TRBJ2-7; TRBD1 matches at 8 bases. The germline CDR1 and CDR2 sequences are MDHEN and SYDVKM. The CDR3 sequence is 12 residues long. The CDR3 sequence: CASSSRRQGCSF. CDR3 nucleotide sequence: TGTGCCAGCAGTTCTAGGCGACAGGGGTGCTCCTTC.

In its sample, this clone was seen a few times. The V gene is TRBV6-6, the J gene TRBJ1-1; TRBD1 agrees at 9 bases. The CDR3 extends over 15 amino acids. V lost 3 bases, J lost 6 bases, and 8 bases stayed unmatched. CDR1 MNHNY and CDR2 SVGAGI come from the germline V gene (reference sequence). In DNA form, the CDR3 reads TGTGCCAGCAGTTATCCGGGACAGGGTGTACCTGAAGCTTTCTTT. This encodes CASSYPGQGVPEAFF.

This clone was counted only a few times. CDR3 in DNA: TGTGCCTGGAGTCCCGGGACTAGCGGGGGAGAGACCCAGTACTTC. It is translated as CAWSPGTSGGETQYF. V usage is TRBV30 and J usage is TRBJ2-5, with TRBD2 matching over 14 bases. Germline CDR1 reads GTSNPN; CDR2 reads SVGIG (reference sequence). This CDR3 is built from 15 residues. After removal of 2 bases from V and 4 bases from J, the junction contained 3 bases not matched to a gene.

There are a few counts of this clone. The chain is built from TRBV7-8 and TRBJ1-1, with D tentatively TRBD1 (6 bases). CDR3 length: 13 amino acids. The germline V and J ends were trimmed by 6 bases and 0 bases, with 8 bases remaining between them. Per germline, CDR1 SGHVS and CDR2 FQNEAQ. As DNA, the CDR3 is TGTGCCAGCAGACGACAGGTGAACACTGAAGCTTTCTTT. It codes for CASRRQVNTEAFF.

J is TRBJ2-5 and V is TRBV7-2; 8 bases map to TRBD2. CDR1 SGHTA and CDR2 FQGNSA come from the germline V gene. This CDR3 has 16 residues. V lost 2 bases, J lost 1 base, and 6 bases stayed unmatched. The CDR3 sequence: CASSLRLAGAQETQYF. The CDR3, as DNA: TGTGCCAGCAGCTTAAGGCTAGCGGGCGCCCAAGAGACCCAGTACTTC. The complete variable domain, with remaining parts taken from reference TRBV7-2 and TRBJ2-5, reads GAGVSQSPSNKVTEKGKDVELRCDPISGHTALYWYRQSLGQGLEFLIYFQGNSAPDKSGLPSDRFSAERTGGSVSTLTIQRTQQEDSAVYLCASSLRLAGAQETQYFGPGTRLLVL.

The rearrangement links TRBV5-1 to TRBJ1-1; no clear D gene. With 1 base removed from V and 1 base from J, the gap between germline ends came to 8 bases. CDR3 length equals 14 residues. Germline V gives CDR1 SGHRS, CDR2 YFSETQ. In DNA form, the CDR3 reads TGCGCCAGCAGCTTGAACATCCAGAACACTGAAGCTTTCTTT. It is translated as CASSLNIQNTEAFF.

The V call is TRBV7-8, the J call TRBJ1-6, with TRBD1 identical over 7 bases. CDR3 length: 20 amino acids. From germline, CDR1 is SGHVS and CDR2 FQNEAQ. The V gene end was trimmed by 3 bases and the J gene end by 7 bases; junction bases not matched to a gene: 21. Here the CDR3 reads CASSFESFRDRDSYNSPLHF. The CDR3 nucleotides are TGTGCCAGCAGCTTTGAGTCGTTTAGGGACCGGGACAGCTACAATTCACCCCTCCACTTT.

There are a few counts of this clone. The V and J genes are TRBV27 and TRBJ1-2, with TRBD1 matching over 9 bases. The CDR3 is 14 amino acids. With 1 base clipped from V and 5 bases from J, the junction kept 2 bases outside the gene matches. Germline V CDR1 and CDR2: MNHEY, SMNVEV (reference sequence). The CDR3 coding sequence is TGTGCCAGCAGTTTATATGACAGGGGGTATGGCTACACCTTC. Its translation is CASSLYDRGYGYTF.

This clone was detected a few times. V is TRBV7-2 and J is TRBJ1-5; D perhaps matches TRBD1 (5 bases). Trimming shortened V by 0 bases and J by 3 bases, and 12 bases separated the two germline ends. Germline V gives CDR1 SGHTA, CDR2 FQGNSA. The CDR3 length is 16 residues. The chain's CDR3 is CASSLAGPPNNQPQHF. The CDR3 DNA follows: TGTGCCAGCAGCTTAGCGGGGCCGCCGAACAATCAGCCCCAGCATTTT. Combining the CDR3 with reference TRBV7-2 and TRBJ1-5 gives the whole variable domain GAGVSQSPSNKVTEKGKDVELRCDPISGHTALYWYRQSLGQGLEFLIYFQGNSAPDKSGLPSDRFSAERTGGSVSTLTIQRTQQEDSAVYLCASSLAGPPNNQPQHFGDGTRLSIL.

The genes are TRBV25-1 and TRBJ1-1; D is ambiguous. Trimming pared 6 bases from V and 2 bases from J, leaving 16 bases between. This CDR3 has 15 amino acids. Germline loops: CDR1 MGHDK, CDR2 SYGVNS. CDR3 loop: CASRGPGRRNTEAFF. In DNA, the CDR3 is TGTGCCAGCAGAGGACCCGGGAGGCGCAACACTGAAGCTTTCTTT.

There are a few counts of this clone. The chain carries TRBV6-5 and TRBJ1-1, with D possibly being TRBD1 (6 bases). The CDR3 covers 14 residues. Germline V gives CDR1 MNHEY, CDR2 SVGAGI. Trimming removed 0 bases from V and 7 bases from J, with 12 bases in between. CDR3: CASSYSNADSEAFF. CDR3 nucleotide sequence: TGTGCCAGCAGTTACTCGAACGCGGACAGTGAAGCTTTCTTT.

This clone was counted between two and nine times. V is TRBV2 and J is TRBJ1-2; tentative D call: TRBD1 (5 bases). This CDR3 spans 14 amino acids. The ends were cut back, 4 bases at V and 2 bases at J, with 11 bases in the middle. The germline V gene has CDR1 SNHLY and CDR2 FYNNEI. CDR3 nucleotide sequence: TGTGCCAGCAGTGCTACAGGCAACAACTATGGCTACACCTTC. It encodes CASSATGNNYGYTF.